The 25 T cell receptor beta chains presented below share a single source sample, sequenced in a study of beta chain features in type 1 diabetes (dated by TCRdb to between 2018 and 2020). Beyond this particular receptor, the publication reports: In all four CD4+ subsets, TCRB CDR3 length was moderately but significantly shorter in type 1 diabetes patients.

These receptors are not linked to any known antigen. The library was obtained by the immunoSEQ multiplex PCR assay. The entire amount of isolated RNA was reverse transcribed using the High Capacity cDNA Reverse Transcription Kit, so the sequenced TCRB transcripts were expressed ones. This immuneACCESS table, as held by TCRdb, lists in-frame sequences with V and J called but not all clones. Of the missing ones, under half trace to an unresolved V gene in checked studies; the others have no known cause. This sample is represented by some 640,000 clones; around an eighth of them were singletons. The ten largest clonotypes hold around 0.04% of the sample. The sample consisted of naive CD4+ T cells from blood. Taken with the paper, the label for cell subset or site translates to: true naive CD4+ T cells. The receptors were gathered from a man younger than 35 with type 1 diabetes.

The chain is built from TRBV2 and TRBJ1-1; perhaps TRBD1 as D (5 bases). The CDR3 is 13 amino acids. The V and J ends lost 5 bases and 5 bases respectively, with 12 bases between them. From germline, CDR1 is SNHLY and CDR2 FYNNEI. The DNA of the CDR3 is TGTGCCAGCAGTCTACCGGAGGGGACTGAAGCTTTCTTT. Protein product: CASSLPEGTEAFF.

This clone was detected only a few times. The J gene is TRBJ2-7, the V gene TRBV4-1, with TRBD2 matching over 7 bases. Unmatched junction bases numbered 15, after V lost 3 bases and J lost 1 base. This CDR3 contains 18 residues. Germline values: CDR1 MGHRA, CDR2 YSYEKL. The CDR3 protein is CASSHPWGGGPRSYEQYF. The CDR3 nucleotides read TGCGCCAGCAGCCACCCCTGGGGCGGGGGACCCCGTTCCTACGAGCAGTACTTC.

The CDR3 nucleotides read TGCGCCAGCAGCCAAGGCGGACAGGGGCAAAATCAGCCCCAGCATTTT. Protein: CASSQGGQGQNQPQHF. The V call is TRBV4-1, the J call TRBJ1-5, with 9 bases aligning to TRBD1. Germline values: CDR1 MGHRA, CDR2 YSYEKL. The CDR3 totals 16 residues. Losses at the gene ends were 1 base for V and 4 bases for J; bases not matched to a gene: 5.

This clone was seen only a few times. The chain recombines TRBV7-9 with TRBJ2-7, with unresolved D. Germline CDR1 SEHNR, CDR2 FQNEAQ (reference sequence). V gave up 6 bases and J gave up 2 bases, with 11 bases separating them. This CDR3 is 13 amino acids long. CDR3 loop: CASRQGTAYEQYF. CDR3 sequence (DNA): TGTGCCAGCAGACAAGGAACCGCCTACGAGCAGTACTTC.

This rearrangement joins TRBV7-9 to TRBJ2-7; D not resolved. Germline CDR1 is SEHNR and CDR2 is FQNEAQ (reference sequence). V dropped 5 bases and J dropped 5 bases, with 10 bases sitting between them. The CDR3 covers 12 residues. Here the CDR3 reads CASSLVVDEQYF. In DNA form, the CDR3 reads TGTGCCAGCAGCCTCGTGGTTGACGAGCAGTACTTC. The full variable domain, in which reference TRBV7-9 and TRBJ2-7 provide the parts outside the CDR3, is DTGVSQNPRHKITKRGQNVTFRCDPISEHNRLYWYRQTLGQGPEFLTYFQNEAQLEKSRLLSDRFSAERPKGSFSTLEIQRTEQGDSAMYLCASSLVVDEQYFGPGTRLTVT.

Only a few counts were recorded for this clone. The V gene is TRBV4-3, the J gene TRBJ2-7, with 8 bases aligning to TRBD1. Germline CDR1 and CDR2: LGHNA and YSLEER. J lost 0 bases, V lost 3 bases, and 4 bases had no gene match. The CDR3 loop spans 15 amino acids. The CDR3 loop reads CASSHGQGSSYEQYF. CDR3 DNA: TGCGCCAGCAGCCACGGACAGGGCAGCTCCTACGAGCAGTACTTC.

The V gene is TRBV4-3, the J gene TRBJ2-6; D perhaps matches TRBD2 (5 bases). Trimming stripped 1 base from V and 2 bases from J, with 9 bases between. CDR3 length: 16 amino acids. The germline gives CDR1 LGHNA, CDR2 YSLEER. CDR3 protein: CASSQVWEPGANVLTF. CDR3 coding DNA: TGCGCCAGCAGCCAAGTTTGGGAGCCTGGGGCCAACGTCCTGACTTTC.

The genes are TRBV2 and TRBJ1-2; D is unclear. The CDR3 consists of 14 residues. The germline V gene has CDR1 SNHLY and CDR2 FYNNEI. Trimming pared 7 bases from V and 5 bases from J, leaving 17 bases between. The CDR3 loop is CASTRTPSGYGYTF. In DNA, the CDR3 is TGTGCCAGCACCAGGACTCCGTCGGGGTATGGCTACACCTTC.

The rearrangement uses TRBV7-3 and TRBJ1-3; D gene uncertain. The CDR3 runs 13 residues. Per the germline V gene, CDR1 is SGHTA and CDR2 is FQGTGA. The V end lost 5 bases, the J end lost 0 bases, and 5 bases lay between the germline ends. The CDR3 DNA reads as TGTGCCAGCAGCCCCAACTCTGGAAACACCATATATTTT. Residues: CASSPNSGNTIYF.

Here the CDR3 DNA reads TGTGCCAGCTCGAAAGGACTAGCGGAATACAATGAGCAGTTCTTC. This sequence encodes CASSKGLAEYNEQFF. The V call is TRBV6-1, the J call TRBJ2-1; 10 nucleotides match TRBD2. The CDR3 has 15 residues. Germline V CDR1 and CDR2: MNHNS, SASEGT. With 8 bases clipped from V and 4 bases from J, the junction kept 8 bases outside the gene matches.

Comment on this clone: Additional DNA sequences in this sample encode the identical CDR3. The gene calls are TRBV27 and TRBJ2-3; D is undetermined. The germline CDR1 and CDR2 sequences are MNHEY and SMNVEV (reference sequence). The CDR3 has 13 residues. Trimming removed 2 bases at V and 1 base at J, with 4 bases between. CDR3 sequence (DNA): TGTGCCAGCAGTTTACGAGGCACAGATACGCAGTATTTT. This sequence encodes CASSLRGTDTQYF.

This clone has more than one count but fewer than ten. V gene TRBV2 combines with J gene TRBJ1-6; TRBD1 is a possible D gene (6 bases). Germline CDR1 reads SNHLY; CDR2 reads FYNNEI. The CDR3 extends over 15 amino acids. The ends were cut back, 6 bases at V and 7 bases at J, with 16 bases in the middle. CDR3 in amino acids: CASREQGVRNSPLHF. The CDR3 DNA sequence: TGTGCCAGCAGGGAACAGGGAGTCAGGAATTCACCCCTCCACTTT.

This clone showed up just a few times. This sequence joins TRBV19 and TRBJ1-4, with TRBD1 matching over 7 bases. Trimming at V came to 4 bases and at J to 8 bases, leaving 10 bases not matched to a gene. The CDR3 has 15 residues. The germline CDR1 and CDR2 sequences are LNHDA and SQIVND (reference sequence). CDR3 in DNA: TGTGCCAGTAGTAGAAAGACAGGGAGTGAGGAAAAACTGTTTTTT. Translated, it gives CASSRKTGSEEKLFF.

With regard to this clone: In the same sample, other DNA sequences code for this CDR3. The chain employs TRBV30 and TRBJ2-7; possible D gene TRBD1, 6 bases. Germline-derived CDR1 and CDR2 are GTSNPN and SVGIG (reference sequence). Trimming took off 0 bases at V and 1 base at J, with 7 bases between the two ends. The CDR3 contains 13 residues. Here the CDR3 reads CAWSVTGSYEQYF. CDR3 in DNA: TGTGCCTGGAGTGTCACAGGGTCCTACGAGCAGTACTTC.

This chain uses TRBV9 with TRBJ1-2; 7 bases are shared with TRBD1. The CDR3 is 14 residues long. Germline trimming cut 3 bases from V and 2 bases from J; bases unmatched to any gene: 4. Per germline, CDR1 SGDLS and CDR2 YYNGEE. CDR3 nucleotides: TGTGCCAGCAGCGATCCGACAGGGAACTATGGCTACACCTTC. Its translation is CASSDPTGNYGYTF.

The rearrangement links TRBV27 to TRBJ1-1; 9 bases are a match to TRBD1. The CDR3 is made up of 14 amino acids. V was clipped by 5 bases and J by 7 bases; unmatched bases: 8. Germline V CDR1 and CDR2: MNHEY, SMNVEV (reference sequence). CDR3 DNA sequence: TGTGCCAGCAGTAACAGGGGGCAGAACGGTGAAGCTTTCTTT. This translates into CASSNRGQNGEAFF.

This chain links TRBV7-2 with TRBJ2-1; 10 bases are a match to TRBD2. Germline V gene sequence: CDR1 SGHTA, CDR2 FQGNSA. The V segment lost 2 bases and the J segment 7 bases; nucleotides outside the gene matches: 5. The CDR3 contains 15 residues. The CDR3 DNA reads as TGTGCCAGCAGCTTATCCAGCGGGAGGGTTAATGAGCAGTTCTTC. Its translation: CASSLSSGRVNEQFF.

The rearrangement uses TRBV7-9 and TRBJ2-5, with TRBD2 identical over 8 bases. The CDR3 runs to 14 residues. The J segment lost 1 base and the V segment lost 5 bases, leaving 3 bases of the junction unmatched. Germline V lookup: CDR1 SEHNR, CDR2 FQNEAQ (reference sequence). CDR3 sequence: CASSRTSSQETQYF. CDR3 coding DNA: TGTGCCAGCAGCCGGACTAGCAGCCAAGAGACCCAGTACTTC.

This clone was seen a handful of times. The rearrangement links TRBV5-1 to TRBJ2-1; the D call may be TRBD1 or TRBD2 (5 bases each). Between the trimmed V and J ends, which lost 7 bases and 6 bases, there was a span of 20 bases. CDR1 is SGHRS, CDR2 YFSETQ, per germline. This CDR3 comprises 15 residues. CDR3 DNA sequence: TGCGCCAGCTCACCGGGACCGGGGTTGGGCAATGAGCAGTTCTTC. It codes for CASSPGPGLGNEQFF.

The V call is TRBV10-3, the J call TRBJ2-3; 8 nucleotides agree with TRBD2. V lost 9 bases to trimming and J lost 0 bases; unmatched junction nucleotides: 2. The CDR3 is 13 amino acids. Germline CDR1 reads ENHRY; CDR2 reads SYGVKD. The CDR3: CAIKRESTDTQYF. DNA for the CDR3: TGTGCCATAAAGCGGGAGAGCACAGATACGCAGTATTTT.

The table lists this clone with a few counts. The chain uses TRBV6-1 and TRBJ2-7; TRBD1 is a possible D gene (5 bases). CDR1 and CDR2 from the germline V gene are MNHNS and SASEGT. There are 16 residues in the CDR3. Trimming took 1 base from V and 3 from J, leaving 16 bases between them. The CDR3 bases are TGTGCCAGCAGTGAAGTGAAGGGGTCTCTGGGCTACGAGCAGTACTTC. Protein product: CASSEVKGSLGYEQYF.

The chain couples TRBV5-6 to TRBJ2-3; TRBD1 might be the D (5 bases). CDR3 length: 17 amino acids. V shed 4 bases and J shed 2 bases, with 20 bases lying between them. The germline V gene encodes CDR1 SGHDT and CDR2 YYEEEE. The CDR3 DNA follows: TGTGCCAGCAGCCCACCTAGGGCCAGGGAATACACAGATACGCAGTATTTT. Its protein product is CASSPPRAREYTDTQYF.

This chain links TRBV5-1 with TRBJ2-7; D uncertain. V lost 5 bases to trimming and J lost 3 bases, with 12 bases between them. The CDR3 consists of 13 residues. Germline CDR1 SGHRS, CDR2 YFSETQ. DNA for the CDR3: TGCGCCAGCAGTGAGGAGCCGGACTACGAGCAGTACTTC. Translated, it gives CASSEEPDYEQYF.

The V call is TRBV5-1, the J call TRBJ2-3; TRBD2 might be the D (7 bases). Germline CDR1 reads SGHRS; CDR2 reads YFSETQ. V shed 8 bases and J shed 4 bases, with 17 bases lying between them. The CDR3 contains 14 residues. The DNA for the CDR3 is TGCGCCAGTTTATCGGGGGGCCCCGCAGATACGCAGTATTTT. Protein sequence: CASLSGGPADTQYF.

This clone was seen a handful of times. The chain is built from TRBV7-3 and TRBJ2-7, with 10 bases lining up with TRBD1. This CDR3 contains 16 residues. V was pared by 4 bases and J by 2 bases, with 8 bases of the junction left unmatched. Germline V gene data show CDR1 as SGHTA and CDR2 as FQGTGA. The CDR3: CASSSPGQGGPYEQYF. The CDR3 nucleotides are TGTGCCAGCAGCTCCCCCGGACAGGGGGGACCCTACGAGCAGTACTTC.